This T cell receptor beta chain was captured in a study of blood T cell repertoires in COVID-19. Profiling relied on immunoSEQ multiplex PCR, and the TCRdb table lists in-frame clones only, not all of them. This sample has 250,000 or so clones; 80% to 90% occur once, and the top ten carry approximately 4%. The CDR3 sequence is 14 residues long. The germline V gene encodes CDR1 ENHRY and CDR2 SYGVKD. With 6 bases clipped from V and 5 bases from J, the junction kept 9 bases outside the gene matches. Individuals drawn from around 25 US areas were about 18 to 90 years old. Participants reported their clinical history, and cohort assignment relied on those reports.

The origin of this receptor is a young woman with acute COVID-19. The sequencing input was PBMCs or T cells enriched from blood (not recorded which). The chain combines TRBV10-3 with TRBJ1-1; 7 bases are shared with TRBD1. The CDR3 region has the DNA TGTGCCATCAGCTACAGGGGTGAGGGGACTGAAGCTTTCTTT. This encodes CAISYRGEGTEAFF.